This TCR beta chain was sequenced during a study of cytomegalovirus exposure and HLA in healthy donors. This clone was seen once. Antigen specificity is unknown. Sequencing used immunoSEQ multiplex PCR; TCRdb keeps in-frame clones, though not all of them. The data hold roughly 150,000 clones, with about 88% observed a single time. Germline CDR1 reads KGHSH; CDR2 reads LQKENI. CDR3 length: 13 amino acids. Unmatched junction bases numbered 8, after V lost 6 bases and J lost 6 bases. The donors belonged to the approximately 120-subject validation cohort, separate from the roughly 670-subject first cohort. Study outcomes and limitations: In vitro assays verified that a few CMV-associated chains recognized CMV antigens specifically. Associated with cytomegalovirus, according to the listing, were fewer than 200 TCR beta chains.

The receptor was isolated from a man aged 18 to 30 in good health and CMV-seropositive. The chain recombines TRBV18 with TRBJ2-7; 7 bases fit TRBD2. Source material: PBMCs. CDR3 residues: CASSTEGGLEQYF. Here the CDR3 DNA reads TGTGCCAGCTCGACCGAGGGAGGGCTCGAGCAGTACTTC.